A selection of T cell receptor beta chains follows, all from one sample in a study of cytomegalovirus exposure and HLA in healthy donors. Sequencing was performed with immunoSEQ multiplex PCR; in TCRdb, only in-frame clones are kept and a portion is missing. The repertoire consists of about 99,000 clones, with roughly 85% occurring once and the leading ten covering roughly 6.2%. Sequencing used PBMCs. The receptors here all came from a man in his fifties or sixties in good health and CMV-seropositive. Each CDR3 is given with its conserved first and last residue. The order of the fields is V gene, J gene, D gene, CDR3 DNA, CDR3 protein. A D gene is named only where the DNA matches it firmly.

>TRBV7-9|TRBJ1-2|.
TGTGCCAGCAGCTTACTGGACACGGATGGCTACACCTTC
CASSLLDTDGYTF
>TRBV25-1|TRBJ1-2|.
TGTGCCAGTCGGAGTAACTATGGCTACACCTTC
CASRSNYGYTF
>TRBV30|TRBJ1-1|.
TGTGCCTGGAGTAGAGACACTGAAGCTTTCTTT
CAWSRDTEAFF
>TRBV6-5|TRBJ2-5|TRBD2
TGTGCCAGCACTAGCGGGGGGCCCCGAGAGACCCAGTACTTC
CASTSGGPRETQYF
>TRBV27|TRBJ1-6|.
TGTGCCAGCAGCCCCCCCTCCGGGAGCTCCTATAATTCACCCCTCCACTTT
CASSPPSGSSYNSPLHF
>TRBV5-6|TRBJ1-2|TRBD1
TGTGCCAGCAGCTTCAGGACAGGGGTCTGGGGCTACACCTTC
CASSFRTGVWGYTF
>TRBV9|TRBJ2-7|.
TGTGCCAGCAGCGTAGCTAAGTCTTCATACGAGCAGTACTTC
CASSVAKSSYEQYF
>TRBV15|TRBJ1-5|.
TGTGCCACCAGCGGGGGCCTAGGCAATCAGCCCCAGCATTTT
CATSGGLGNQPQHF
>TRBV11-2|TRBJ2-1|TRBD2
TGTGCCAGCAGCCTAGCGGGGGGGAGATCGCAGTTCTTC
CASSLAGGRSQFF
>TRBV2|TRBJ1-2|TRBD1
TGTGCCAGCAGTGGGACAGGGGGCCAGGAGAACTATGGCTACACCTTC
CASSGTGGQENYGYTF
>TRBV4-1|TRBJ1-4|.
TGCGCCAGCAGCCAATCAGTCGGGGGGGGTGAAAAACTGTTTTTT
CASSQSVGGGEKLFF
>TRBV6-5|TRBJ1-1|TRBD1
TGTGCCAGCAGGTCACAGGGGAAGTTGGGCACTGAAGCTTTCTTT
CASRSQGKLGTEAFF